This is a list of T cell receptor beta chains from one sample in a study of blood T cell repertoires in COVID-19. Assay used: immunoSEQ multiplex PCR; TCRdb lists only in-frame clones, some missing. The table records fewer than 150,000 clones, 70% to 80% of them present only once. Source material: peripheral blood. The receptors stem from a human donor in a cohort sampled during active COVID-19. CDR3s include the opening cysteine and the closing phenylalanine or tryptophan. The D gene is left open where the match is weak. Where a row states a size, it is once, few, many or the class of an expanded clone; other rows omit it.

V: TRBV9
size: NA
D: NA
J: TRBJ2-1
DNA: TGTGCCAGCAGAGCGGAAAATGAGCAGTTCTTC
CDR3: CASRAENEQFF

V: TRBV10-3
size: NA
D: NA
J: TRBJ2-7
DNA: TGTGCCACCTTGGACAGTTTTGGCGAGCAGTACTTC
CDR3: CATLDSFGEQYF

V: TRBV25-1
size: NA
D: NA
J: TRBJ1-3
DNA: TGTGCCAGCAGTGAGTACAACTCTGGAAACACCATATATTTT
CDR3: CASSEYNSGNTIYF

V: TRBV5-1
size: NA
D: NA
J: TRBJ1-4
DNA: TGCGCCAGCAGCTTGAGTGCAGGGAATGAAAAACTGTTTTTT
CDR3: CASSLSAGNEKLFF

V: TRBV7-9
size: NA
D: NA
J: TRBJ2-7
DNA: TGTGCCAGCAGCTTCGGCGGAAGTCACGAGCAGTACTTC
CDR3: CASSFGGSHEQYF

V: TRBV5-1
size: NA
D: TRBD1
J: TRBJ1-1
DNA: TGCGCCAGCAGCTTGGGGTCTTTTAGGGGGCCCCTTAGGGGTACTGAAGCTTTCTTT
CDR3: CASSLGSFRGPLRGTEAFF

V: TRBV5-4
size: NA
D: NA
J: TRBJ2-5
DNA: TGTGCCAGCAGATCCGACTCCTCGAGGCAAGAGACCCAGTACTTC
CDR3: CASRSDSSRQETQYF

V: TRBV5-1
size: NA
D: TRBD1
J: TRBJ1-2
DNA: TGCGCCAGTGCCACAGGGGGCGCAACCAATGGCTACACCTTC
CDR3: CASATGGATNGYTF

V: TRBV6-5
size: NA
D: TRBD1
J: TRBJ2-5
DNA: TGTGCCAGCAGTACAGGGGTGAGGGCCCAGTACTTC
CDR3: CASSTGVRAQYF

V: TRBV5-1
size: NA
D: NA
J: TRBJ1-1
DNA: TGCGCCAGCAGACTGGGGCTGGGGACTGAAGCTTTCTTT
CDR3: CASRLGLGTEAFF

V: TRBV11-2
size: NA
D: TRBD1
J: TRBJ2-2
DNA: TGTGCCAGCAGGCCTCAGGGGGCGGGCACCGGGGAGCTGTTTTTT
CDR3: CASRPQGAGTGELFF

V: TRBV2
size: NA
D: NA
J: TRBJ2-7
DNA: TGTGCCAGCAGTGAACGTTGGAGGGTCTACGCTAATATCCTCTACGAGCAGTACTTC
CDR3: CASSERWRVYANILYEQYF

V: TRBV30
size: few
D: NA
J: TRBJ1-2
DNA: TGTGCCTGGAGTTCGGGGAACTATGGCTACACCTTC
CDR3: CAWSSGNYGYTF

V: TRBV3-1/TRBV3-2
size: few
D: NA
J: TRBJ2-2
DNA: TGTCCCCCCAGCCAAGGGGGCGGGGGAAGAACCGGGGAGCTGTTTTTT
CDR3: CPPSQGGGGRTGELFF

V: TRBV20-1
size: NA
D: NA
J: TRBJ1-1
DNA: TGCAGTGCTAGTATGAGGGGGAAGAGAAGCACTGAAGCTTTCTTT
CDR3: CSASMRGKRSTEAFF

V: TRBV28
size: NA
D: TRBD2
J: TRBJ2-3
DNA: TGTGCCAGCAGTTTAGCGCGGGGGGGTCGGGATACGCAGTATTTT
CDR3: CASSLARGGRDTQYF

V: TRBV30
size: few
D: NA
J: TRBJ1-5
DNA: TGTGCCTGGAGCACAGGGTCGGGCCAGCCCCAGCATTTT
CDR3: CAWSTGSGQPQHF

V: TRBV6-4
size: NA
D: TRBD2
J: TRBJ2-3
DNA: TGTGCCAGCAGTGCTAGCGGGGGGGCAGATACGCAGTATTTT
CDR3: CASSASGGADTQYF

V: TRBV5-1
size: NA
D: NA
J: TRBJ1-5
DNA: TGCGCCAGCAGCCCCGACACCGGTAATCAGCCCCAGCATTTT
CDR3: CASSPDTGNQPQHF

V: TRBV6-1
size: NA
D: NA
J: TRBJ1-5
DNA: TGTGCCAGCAGTGAAGCGCTTCTTGTCGTTGGGGGAGGCAGGAGCAATCAGCCCCAGCATTTT
CDR3: CASSEALLVVGGGRSNQPQHF

V: TRBV6-2/TRBV6-3
size: NA
D: NA
J: TRBJ2-7
DNA: TGTGCCAGCAGCATCGGTCGGGGCTACGAGCAGTACTTC
CDR3: CASSIGRGYEQYF

V: TRBV3-1/TRBV3-2
size: NA
D: NA
J: TRBJ1-3
DNA: TGTGCCAGCAGCCCGTCAGGCGACTCTGGAAACACCATATATTTT
CDR3: CASSPSGDSGNTIYF

V: TRBV2
size: NA
D: NA
J: TRBJ1-2
DNA: TGTGCCAGCAGGCCCCAGTTTAACTATGGCTACACCTTC
CDR3: CASRPQFNYGYTF

V: TRBV30
size: NA
D: TRBD2
J: TRBJ2-1
DNA: TGTGCCTGGAGTATGCTCGGACTAGCGGGGGCTTCTCTCGAGCAGTTCTTC
CDR3: CAWSMLGLAGASLEQFF

V: TRBV29-1
size: NA
D: TRBD1
J: TRBJ1-2
DNA: TGCAGCGTTGATCTTGTGACAGGGATTGGCTATGGCTACACCTTC
CDR3: CSVDLVTGIGYGYTF

V: TRBV7-8
size: once
D: NA
J: TRBJ1-1
DNA: TGTGCCAGCAGCTGGGGCATCAGGCTCCTTATGAACACTGAAGCTTTCTTT
CDR3: CASSWGIRLLMNTEAFF

V: TRBV7-6
size: few
D: NA
J: TRBJ1-5
DNA: TGTGCCAGCAGTTCATGGGAGGGTCAGCCCCAGCATTTT
CDR3: CASSSWEGQPQHF

V: TRBV11-2
size: NA
D: NA
J: TRBJ2-1
DNA: TGTGCCAGCAGCTTCCTGAATGAGCAGTTCTTC
CDR3: CASSFLNEQFF

V: TRBV4-1
size: NA
D: TRBD1
J: TRBJ1-4
DNA: TGCGCCAGCAGCCAAGATCGCTCCACAGGGGGAGGTTGGACTAATGAAAAACTGTTTTTT
CDR3: CASSQDRSTGGGWTNEKLFF